These T cell receptor beta chains were read from a single sample in a study of blood T cell repertoires in COVID-19. Clones were sequenced by immunoSEQ multiplex PCR, and TCRdb holds only the in-frame ones, with some missing. Of more than 65,000 clones listed, around 80% are singletons. Sequences were obtained from peripheral blood. Source of these receptors: a man aged 50-59 years with active COVID-19. Both conserved end residues are part of each CDR3. D genes are given only for firm matches. Expanded clones get a size class; other rows say once, few or many, or leave the size out.

J,V,D,size,DNA,CDR3
TRBJ2-7,TRBV5-1,TRBD1,few,TGCGCCAGCAGCTTGGCGGGACAGGGTTACGAGCAGTACTTC,CASSLAGQGYEQYF
TRBJ1-5,TRBV25-1,-,-,TGTGCCAGCAGTGAATGGGGAGGTCAGCCCCAGCATTTT,CASSEWGGQPQHF
TRBJ2-3,TRBV6-5,TRBD1,-,TGTGCCACCCTTAGACAGGGGTCCGCAGATACGCAGTATTTT,CATLRQGSADTQYF
TRBJ1-1,TRBV7-9,-,few,TGTGCCAGCAGCTCCCGGACAGCCACCACTGAAGCTTTCTTT,CASSSRTATTEAFF
TRBJ1-4,TRBV5-1,-,-,TGCGCCAGCAGCTTGGAGCCGAATGAAAAACTGTTTTTT,CASSLEPNEKLFF
TRBJ2-4,TRBV18,TRBD2,-,TGTGCCAGCTCCCCGGGCGGGGGATTTGGCCTGGCCAAAAACATTCAGTACTTC,CASSPGGGFGLAKNIQYF
TRBJ2-3,TRBV4-1,TRBD1,-,TGCGCCAGCAGCCAAGCCATCACAGGGGGATTCGGAGATACGCAGTATTTT,CASSQAITGGFGDTQYF
TRBJ2-4,TRBV2,TRBD2,-,TGTGCCAGCAGTGTGGTGGGGGGGGCCAAAAACATTCAGTACTTC,CASSVVGGAKNIQYF
TRBJ2-5,TRBV6-6,TRBD1,-,TGTGCCAGCAGCCGCGGACAGGGAAGGGGGGAGACCCAGTACTTC,CASSRGQGRGETQYF
TRBJ2-3,TRBV7-8,-,-,TGTGCCAGCAGCTTAAGGTTGGTGGCTAGCGGCACAGATACGCAGTATTTT,CASSLRLVASGTDTQYF
TRBJ2-7,TRBV3-1/TRBV3-2,-,-,TGTGCCAGCAGCCAAGTGGGCTTAGGAGGGAGGGAGCAGTACTTC,CASSQVGLGGREQYF
TRBJ1-6,TRBV19,-,few,TGTGCCAGTAGTAAGTGGCAGAGAGGAGATTCACCCCTCCACTTT,CASSKWQRGDSPLHF
TRBJ2-4,TRBV3-1/TRBV3-2,-,few,TGTGCCAGCAGCCACCTCGGACGGCGGGGAGCCAAAAACATTCAGTACTTC,CASSHLGRRGAKNIQYF
TRBJ1-5,TRBV19,-,few,TGTGCCAGTAGTATAAGGGGGGGGGATTATAGCAATCAGCCCCAGCATTTT,CASSIRGGDYSNQPQHF
TRBJ2-7,TRBV6-6,-,-,TGTGCCAGCAGCCCCTCAGCCCGGAGCTACGAGCAGTACTTC,CASSPSARSYEQYF
TRBJ2-3,TRBV5-8,TRBD2,-,TGTGCCAGCACCCCCGGGACTAGCATATTAGATACGCAGTATTTT,CASTPGTSILDTQYF
TRBJ2-7,TRBV5-1,TRBD2,-,TGCGCCAGCAGCTTGGCCGGGACTAGCGTCTACGAGCAGTACTTC,CASSLAGTSVYEQYF
TRBJ2-7,TRBV11-3,-,-,TGTGCCAGCAGCCTGGGGCAGAACGAGCAGTACTTC,CASSLGQNEQYF
TRBJ2-5,TRBV27,TRBD2,-,TGTGCCAGCAGTTTCGAGCGGGGACAAGAGACCCAGTACTTC,CASSFERGQETQYF
TRBJ1-5,TRBV18,TRBD1,-,TGTGCCAGCTCAGGTCAGGGGGGCAGCAATCAGCCCCAGCATTTT,CASSGQGGSNQPQHF
TRBJ2-1,TRBV24-1,TRBD2,-,TGTGCCACCAGGGCGGGAGGGAACTCCTACAATGAGCAGTTCTTC,CATRAGGNSYNEQFF
TRBJ1-2,TRBV11-2,-,-,TGTGCCAGCAGCTCCAGGGTCTACACCTTC,CASSSRVYTF
TRBJ2-1,TRBV23-1,TRBD1,-,TGCGCCAGCAGTCCCGGGACAGTCCACCGACCCAGGCGCCCTTACAATGAGCAGTTCTTC,CASSPGTVHRPRRPYNEQFF
TRBJ1-2,TRBV5-1,-,-,TGCGCCAGCAGCTTGGATCCGGGGGGACTTCTCACCTTC,CASSLDPGGLLTF
TRBJ2-3,TRBV6-5,-,-,TGTGCCAGCAGTTACTCCAACACAGATACGCAGTATTTT,CASSYSNTDTQYF
TRBJ2-1,TRBV23-1,-,-,TGCGCCAGCAGTCCCCTGGGACAGATAACACTAGCGGCCGCCTACAATGAGCAGTTCTTC,CASSPLGQITLAAAYNEQFF
TRBJ2-3,TRBV7-9,-,-,TGTGCCAGCAGCTTAGGTGGCAGAAGCACAGATACGCAGTATTTT,CASSLGGRSTDTQYF
TRBJ2-7,TRBV6-1,-,-,TGTGCCAGCAGCGAAACACGACACCCGACGTCCTACGAGCAGTACTTC,CASSETRHPTSYEQYF
TRBJ2-2,TRBV19,-,-,TGTGCCAGTAGTAACTACCGTACCCCTGGAGGGGGGGAGCTGTTTTTT,CASSNYRTPGGGELFF
TRBJ2-3,TRBV3-1/TRBV3-2,TRBD1,-,TGTGCCAGCAGCCAACCGGTCACAGGGGGCCGGGGAGATACGCAGTATTTT,CASSQPVTGGRGDTQYF
TRBJ2-1,TRBV6-1,-,-,TGTGCCAGCAGTGAATGGGGGGCCTACAATGAGCAGTTCTTC,CASSEWGAYNEQFF
TRBJ1-3,TRBV4-2,-,-,TGTGCCAGCAGCCAAGTCTTTGGAAACACCATATATTTT,CASSQVFGNTIYF
TRBJ2-2,TRBV5-1,-,once,TGCGCCAGCAGCTTGGGGGCGGGGATGCACACCGGGGAGCTGTTTTTT,CASSLGAGMHTGELFF
TRBJ2-7,TRBV10-3,TRBD2,-,TGTGCCATCAGTGAGTCGACGGGAGGTCCGTACGAGCAGTACTTC,CAISESTGGPYEQYF
TRBJ2-6,TRBV29-1,-,-,TGCAGCGTTGCCAGCTCTGGGGCCAACGTCCTGACTTTC,CSVASSGANVLTF
TRBJ2-5,TRBV19,TRBD2,-,TGTGCCAGTAGTATATCGAGCGGGGGGTACCAAGAGACCCAGTACTTC,CASSISSGGYQETQYF
TRBJ2-2,TRBV10-2,TRBD1,-,TGCGCCAGCAAGGGACAGACGGCGACCGGGGAGCTGTTTTTT,CASKGQTATGELFF
TRBJ1-5,TRBV3-1/TRBV3-2,-,-,TGTGCCAGCAGCCAACTTCGGGGTAATCAGCCCCAGCATTTT,CASSQLRGNQPQHF
TRBJ2-3,TRBV18,TRBD2,-,TGTGCCAGCTCACCAGGCGGGGGGGTCACAGATACGCAGTATTTT,CASSPGGGVTDTQYF
TRBJ2-4,TRBV4-1,TRBD2,-,TGCGCCAGCAGCCAAGGGAGCGGGAGACGATTGGGGAACATTCAGTACTTC,CASSQGSGRRLGNIQYF
TRBJ1-1,TRBV28,TRBD1,-,TGTGCCAGCAGTTTGACAGGGGGGAACACTGAAGCTTTCTTT,CASSLTGGNTEAFF